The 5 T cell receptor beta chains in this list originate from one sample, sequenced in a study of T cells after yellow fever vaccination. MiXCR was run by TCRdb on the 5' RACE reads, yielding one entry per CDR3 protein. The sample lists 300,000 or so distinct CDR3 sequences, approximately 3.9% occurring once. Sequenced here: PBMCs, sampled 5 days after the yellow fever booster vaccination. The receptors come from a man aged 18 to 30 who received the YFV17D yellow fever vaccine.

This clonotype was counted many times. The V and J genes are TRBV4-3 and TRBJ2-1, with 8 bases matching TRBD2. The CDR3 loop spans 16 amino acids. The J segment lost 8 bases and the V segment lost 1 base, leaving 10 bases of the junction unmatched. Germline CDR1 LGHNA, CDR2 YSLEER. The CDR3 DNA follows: TGCGCCAGCAGCCAAGTCCACGGAGCGGGGGTCGATGAGCAGTTCTTC. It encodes CASSQVHGAGVDEQFF.

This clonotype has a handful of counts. In nucleotides, the CDR3 is TGTGCCAGCAGTTACGGGGAAAGGGGCCTGATCACCTTC. Translating it yields CASSYGERGLITF. V is TRBV6-5 and J is TRBJ1-2, with TRBD1 as a possible D gene (5 bases). V lost 2 bases, J lost 13 bases, and 17 bases lay in between. The CDR3 length is 13 residues. CDR1 is MNHEY and CDR2 is SVGAGI in the germline V gene.

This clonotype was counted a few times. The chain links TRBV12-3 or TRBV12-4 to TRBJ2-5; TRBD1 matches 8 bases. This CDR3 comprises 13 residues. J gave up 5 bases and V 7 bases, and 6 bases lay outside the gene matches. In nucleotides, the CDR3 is TGTGCCAGCACCCTCGGACAGGGTGAGACCCAGTACTTC. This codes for CASTLGQGETQYF.

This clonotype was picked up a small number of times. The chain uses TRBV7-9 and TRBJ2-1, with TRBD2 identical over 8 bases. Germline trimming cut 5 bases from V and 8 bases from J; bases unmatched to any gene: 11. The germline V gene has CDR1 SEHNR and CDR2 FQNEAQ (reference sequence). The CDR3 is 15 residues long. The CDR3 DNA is TGTGCCAGCAGCGCACGGGGGGGCCGCAATTATGAGCAGTTCTTC. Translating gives CASSARGGRNYEQFF.

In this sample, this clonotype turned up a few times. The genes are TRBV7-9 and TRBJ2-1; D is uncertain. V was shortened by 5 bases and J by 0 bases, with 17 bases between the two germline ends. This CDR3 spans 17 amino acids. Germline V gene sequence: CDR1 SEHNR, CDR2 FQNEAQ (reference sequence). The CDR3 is CASSLFGITSSYNEQFF. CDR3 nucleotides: TGTGCCAGCAGCCTTTTTGGGATTACCAGCTCCTACAATGAGCAGTTCTTC.